This passage covers 12 T cell receptor beta chains from one sample sequenced in a study of T-cell reconstitution after alpha-beta-depleted transplantation in children. The library targeted TCRbeta and was prepared with unique molecular identifiers. Via MiXCR, TCRdb re-called the PCR reads, giving one row per CDR3 protein. The sample lists approximately 350,000 distinct CDR3 sequences, 13% seen once, with roughly 4.3% in the top ten. The specimen comprised PBMCs, sampled from the stem cell graft. These receptors were collected from a human donor who donated a stem cell graft to a child with Fanconi anemia.

The chain has TRBV2 and TRBJ1-6, with no clear D. In germline, CDR1 is SNHLY, CDR2 FYNNEI. The CDR3 length is 13 residues. Trimming pared 4 bases from V and 6 bases from J, leaving 7 bases between. The CDR3 nucleotides are TGTGCCAGCAGTGGATCACTTAATTCACCCCTCCACTTT. Translating gives CASSGSLNSPLHF.

This clonotype was observed a few times. This chain joins TRBV10-2 and TRBJ2-2, with TRBD2 matching 9 bases. V trimming: 8 bases; J trimming: 3 bases; junction bases outside the gene matches: 7. Germline V lookup: CDR1 WSHSY, CDR2 SAAADI. CDR3 length: 15 amino acids. This CDR3 reads CASHSGRIHTGELFF. The CDR3 region has the DNA TGCGCCAGCCACAGCGGGAGGATCCACACCGGGGAGCTGTTTTTT.

The table lists this clonotype with a few counts. The chain uses TRBV7-9 and TRBJ1-2; no clear D gene. The V end was cut by 6 bases, the J end by 4 bases, with 15 bases between. CDR1 and CDR2 (germline): SEHNR, FQNEAQ (reference sequence). The CDR3 is made up of 14 amino acids. The CDR3 nucleotides read TGTGCCAGCAGGCACAAGGAAGTAGGCTATGGCTACACCTTC. It specifies CASRHKEVGYGYTF.

This clonotype was detected many times. The rearrangement joins TRBV12-3 or TRBV12-4 to TRBJ1-5; the D is unclear. The ends were cut back, 4 bases at V and 3 bases at J, with 10 bases in the middle. This CDR3 spans 14 amino acids. The CDR3 DNA is TGTGCCAGCAGTTCTACGGGTTCCAATCAGCCCCAGCATTTT. Amino acids: CASSSTGSNQPQHF.

This chain links TRBV7-2 with TRBJ2-5; 8 bases match TRBD1. V shed 5 bases, J shed 3 bases, and the junction held 5 bases outside the gene matches. In germline, CDR1 is SGHTA, CDR2 FQGNSA. The CDR3 loop spans 14 amino acids. CDR3 amino acids: CASSQGANEETQYF. As DNA, the CDR3 is TGTGCCAGCAGCCAGGGGGCTAATGAAGAGACCCAGTACTTC.

The J gene is TRBJ2-3, the V gene TRBV20-1, with 10 bases identical to TRBD2. Germline V gives CDR1 DFQATT, CDR2 SNEGSKA (reference sequence). CDR3 length: 15 residues. Losses at the gene ends were 6 bases for V and 2 bases for J; bases not matched to a gene: 8. CDR3 sequence: CSACIAGGVTDTQYF. The CDR3, as DNA: TGCAGTGCATGTATAGCGGGGGGAGTCACAGATACGCAGTATTTT.

This clonotype appeared a few times. The V gene is TRBV7-9, the J gene TRBJ2-3, with 11 bases that match TRBD2. Germline V gives CDR1 SEHNR, CDR2 FQNEAQ (reference sequence). After removal of 5 bases from V and 5 bases from J, the junction contained 6 bases not matched to a gene. The CDR3 contains 15 residues. DNA of the CDR3: TGTGCCAGCAGCCCCGTGGGACTAGCGGAAGATACGCAGTATTTT. This translates into CASSPVGLAEDTQYF.

This rearrangement joins TRBV19 to TRBJ1-5; tentative D call: TRBD1 (5 bases). CDR1 and CDR2 from the germline V gene are LNHDA and SQIVND (reference sequence). The CDR3 consists of 15 residues. V lost 7 bases, J lost 0 bases, and 13 bases lay in between. The DNA of the CDR3 is TGTGCCAGTACCGAACAGGTTTATAGCAATCAGCCCCAGCATTTT. Encoded protein: CASTEQVYSNQPQHF.

This clonotype was counted a few times. This sequence joins TRBV6-2 or TRBV6-3 and TRBJ2-7; 8 bases are shared with TRBD1. CDR1 MNHEY and CDR2 SVGEGT come from the germline V gene. Trimming cost V 0 bases and J 4 bases; bases outside gene matches: 17. The CDR3 runs to 19 residues. Here the CDR3 DNA reads TGTGCCAGCAGTTACTCGATAAAACCCGGACAGGGCTATGTGTACGAGCAGTACGTC. This codes for CASSYSIKPGQGYVYEQYV.

This sequence joins TRBV28 and TRBJ2-1, with D tentatively TRBD1 (6 bases). The length of the CDR3 is 13 residues. V lost 7 bases, J lost 7 bases, and 14 bases lay in between. Looked up from germline, CDR1 is MDHEN and CDR2 is SYDVKM. CDR3 sequence (DNA): TGTGCCAGCATCTCTAGGGGGTGGAATGAGCAGTTCTTC. This gives the protein CASISRGWNEQFF.

This rearrangement joins TRBV20-1 to TRBJ2-3, with D perhaps matching TRBD2 (6 bases). The V gene lost 5 bases and the J gene lost 3 bases, with 18 bases spanning the gap. The CDR3 spans 15 residues. Per germline, CDR1 DFQATT and CDR2 SNEGSKA (reference sequence). The CDR3 DNA sequence: TGCAGTGCTGCCAAGGCGGGACCTTCGACAGATACGCAGTATTTT. It codes for CSAAKAGPSTDTQYF.

V is TRBV7-2 and J is TRBJ2-7, with 8 bases fitting TRBD1. The germline gives CDR1 SGHTA, CDR2 FQGNSA. This CDR3 has 17 amino acids. V shed 2 bases, J shed 1 base, and the junction held 10 bases outside the gene matches. The CDR3 bases are TGTGCCAGCAGCTTAAAACCCGCGCGGGACAGGTCCTACGAGCAGTACTTC. Amino acid sequence: CASSLKPARDRSYEQYF.